This entry concerns a single TCR beta chain. The data belong to a study of identical twins. Germline-derived CDR1 and CDR2 are SEHNR and FQNEAQ (reference sequence). The CDR3 runs to 14 residues. V dropped 4 bases and J dropped 5 bases, with 12 bases sitting between them. TCRdb itself ran the 5' RACE reads through MiXCR, one entry per CDR3 protein. Among approximately 680,000 distinct CDR3 sequences listed, roughly 6.6% were seen once. This sample was shared with a second study, whose subject was yellow fever vaccine responses in identical twins.

The clonotype was recovered from a woman aged 18 to 35 in good health. Sequenced sample: PBMCs. The chain joins TRBV7-9 to TRBJ2-1, with D perhaps matching TRBD2 (6 bases). The DNA for the CDR3 is TGTGCCAGCAGCTCCTCGGGACTCGACAATGAGCAGTTCTTC. This encodes CASSSSGLDNEQFF.